The clone carrying this T cell receptor (beta chain) occurred once. Its target is not known. Single viable CD3+CD4+CD8-CD45RO+ cells were sorted as the memory CD4+ T cells. CD4+ T cells were isolated by positive magnetic selection. These data are taken from a study of memory CD4+ T cells and cytomegalovirus serostatus. Study context: This sample comes from healthy Belgian adults, roughly 9 CMV seropositive, around 26 seronegative.

Trimming stripped 4 bases from V and 9 bases from J, with 18 bases between. The germline V gene has CDR1 MDHEN and CDR2 SYDVKM. The CDR3 has 15 amino acids. Sequencing was performed with immunoSEQ multiplex PCR; in TCRdb, only in-frame clones are kept and a portion is missing. The sample holds nearly 60,000 clones, about 81% seen once. The study's findings and limits: Repertoires predicted CMV serostatus with median bootstrapped AUC of approximately 0.94.

Sequencing used memory CD4+ T cells from blood. The chain couples TRBV28 to TRBJ1-4, with D perhaps matching TRBD1 (5 bases). The TCR comes from an adult in good health and CMV-seronegative. The CDR3 reads CASSSPAGRKKKLFF. The CDR3 DNA follows: TGTGCCAGCAGTTCCCCCGCAGGGAGAAAGAAAAAACTGTTTTTT. Full variable domain (remainder filled in from reference TRBV28 and TRBJ1-4): DVKVTQSSRYLVKRTGEKVFLECVQDMDHENMFWYRQDPGLGLRLIYFSYDVKMKEKGDIPEGYSVSREKKERFSLILESASTNQTSMYLCASSSPAGRKKKLFFGSGTQLSVL.